These T cell receptor beta chains were read from a single sample in a study of CD8 T cells in Susac syndrome. TCRdb analysed the immunoSEQ multiplex PCR reads with MiXCR anew, one entry per CDR3 protein. The repertoire includes 180,000 or so distinct CDR3 sequences, 90% to 95% of them detected once, and around 0.14% sits in the top ten. Material: CD4+ T cells from PBMCs. The origin of the receptors is a human donor in good health. Both conserved end residues are part of each CDR3. The D gene is left open where the match is weak. The size field is filled for only some rows; it gives once, few, many or a size class.

J,size,V,D,DNA,CDR3
TRBJ2-4,.,TRBV3-1,TRBD1,TGTGCCAGCAGCCCTGCCGGGACAGGGGACTTCAAAAACATTCAGTACTTC,CASSPAGTGDFKNIQYF
TRBJ1-2,.,TRBV4-3,TRBD1,TGCGCCAGCAGCCAGACAGGGACGGGAGGTGGTGGCTACACCTTC,CASSQTGTGGGGYTF
TRBJ2-7,.,TRBV5-6,.,TGTGCCAGCAGCCCTGGGGGGCCAGGGGATGCCTACGAGCAGTACTTC,CASSPGGPGDAYEQYF
TRBJ2-5,.,TRBV11-2,TRBD2,TGTGCCAGCAGCTCCGCTAGCGGGGGAGAGACCCAGTACTTC,CASSSASGGETQYF
TRBJ2-3,.,TRBV28,.,TGTGCCAGCAGTTTCCCCCAACTGCATACGCAGTATTTT,CASSFPQLHTQYF
TRBJ1-2,.,TRBV4-2,.,TGTGCCAGCAGCCCTCAGGGGTCGTTGGACTATGGCTACACCTTC,CASSPQGSLDYGYTF
TRBJ2-1,.,TRBV7-2,.,TGTGCCAGCAGTACCTCCCCGGGGGGCGGGTATGAGCAGTTCTTC,CASSTSPGGGYEQFF
TRBJ2-5,.,TRBV19,.,TGTGCCAGTAGTCCAGACCAGACCCAGTACTTC,CASSPDQTQYF
TRBJ1-5,.,TRBV20-1,.,TGCAGTGCTACTTCAAGAGGGGCCTCTCAGCCCCAGCATTTT,CSATSRGASQPQHF
TRBJ1-2,.,TRBV6-5,TRBD1,TGTGCCAGCAGTTACGCAGGGGGTAATGGCTACACCTTC,CASSYAGGNGYTF
TRBJ2-3,.,TRBV29-1,.,TGCAGCGTTCTGCATAGCAGCGATACGCAGTATTTT,CSVLHSSDTQYF
TRBJ2-5,.,TRBV7-3,.,TGTGCCAGCAGCTTAGTAGCAGGGCCACAAGAGACCCAGTACTTC,CASSLVAGPQETQYF
TRBJ2-5,.,TRBV20-1,.,TGCAGTGCTAGAGATCCTGGGGGGGGCAGCGGGACCCAGTACTTC,CSARDPGGGSGTQYF
TRBJ1-6,.,TRBV3-1,.,TGTGCCAGCAGCCAATGGGAAGGGGATTCACCCCTCCACTTT,CASSQWEGDSPLHF
TRBJ2-1,.,TRBV19,TRBD1,TGTGCCAGTAGTATGGGACAGAACAATGAGCAGTTCTTC,CASSMGQNNEQFF
TRBJ2-5,.,TRBV7-9,.,TGTGCCAGCAGCTTAGGTAGTGTGGCAAATTTTGATCGGGAAGAGACCCAGTACTTC,CASSLGSVANFDREETQYF
TRBJ1-2,.,TRBV30,.,TGTGCCTGGAGTGTACCCCCAACTAACTATGGCTACACCTTC,CAWSVPPTNYGYTF
TRBJ2-4,.,TRBV27,.,TGTGCCAGCAGTTCCGTGGCGTCCGGGAACATTCAGTACTTC,CASSSVASGNIQYF
TRBJ2-1,.,TRBV5-1,.,TGCGCCAGCAGTGGGTGGGGGCTTGAGCAGTTCTTC,CASSGWGLEQFF
TRBJ1-2,.,TRBV15,.,TGTGCCACCAGCAAACAAGGGTTACGAGGCTACACCTTC,CATSKQGLRGYTF
TRBJ1-1,.,TRBV20-1,.,TGCAGTGCTAGAGATCGATCACGTAATTCGGAGACTGAAGCTTTCTTT,CSARDRSRNSETEAFF
TRBJ2-5,.,TRBV29-1,TRBD1,TGCAGCGTTGATGAGACAGGGAAGGAGACCCAGTACTTC,CSVDETGKETQYF
TRBJ2-1,.,TRBV18,.,TGTGCCAGCTCACCGGGGGGTAATGAGCAGTTCTTC,CASSPGGNEQFF
TRBJ2-3,.,TRBV21-1,.,TGTGCCAGACCCGGACTAGCGCGGACCACAGATACGCAGTATTTT,CARPGLARTTDTQYF
TRBJ2-7,.,TRBV29-1,.,TGCAGCGTTGTTCCAGGGGACTACGAGCAGTACTTC,CSVVPGDYEQYF
TRBJ1-2,.,TRBV20-1,.,TGCAGTGCTAGAGAGCTTGGCTACACCTTC,CSARELGYTF
TRBJ2-7,.,TRBV5-1,TRBD2,TGCGCCAGCAGCTTTGGCCGGGAGGCCTACGAGCAGTACTTC,CASSFGREAYEQYF
TRBJ1-2,.,TRBV7-8,TRBD1,TGTGCCAGCAGCAACCTTCAGGGGGGGCTTAACTATGGCTACACCTTC,CASSNLQGGLNYGYTF
TRBJ1-5,.,TRBV9,.,TGTGCCAGCAGCGTAGACGGAAATCAGCCCCAGCATTTT,CASSVDGNQPQHF
TRBJ2-3,.,TRBV7-8,.,TGTGCCAGCAGCTTCACTCGGTCTGATACGCAGTATTTT,CASSFTRSDTQYF
TRBJ1-1,.,TRBV7-3,.,TGTGCCAGTTCGGTCGCGGGCAGCACTGAAGCTTTCTTT,CASSVAGSTEAFF
TRBJ2-6,.,TRBV7-3,.,TGTGCCAGCAGCCCCCACGGCTCTGGGGCCAACGTCCTGACTTTC,CASSPHGSGANVLTF
TRBJ2-5,.,TRBV19,TRBD1,TGTGCCAGTAGGGGACAGGCGTTGCAAGAGACCCAGTACTTC,CASRGQALQETQYF
TRBJ2-7,few,TRBV3-1,.,TGTGCCAGCAGCCAAGTCTCTTCCTACGAGCAGTACTTC,CASSQVSSYEQYF
TRBJ1-2,.,TRBV20-1,.,TGCAGTGCGCCGGACTTGGAGGCTGGCTACACCTTC,CSAPDLEAGYTF
TRBJ2-7,.,TRBV20-1,TRBD1,TGCAGTGGGACAGGGCCTTCCTACGAGCAGTACTTC,CSGTGPSYEQYF
TRBJ1-2,.,TRBV13,TRBD1,TGTGCCAGCACCTACACGATGGACAGGGCGTATGGCTACACCTTC,CASTYTMDRAYGYTF
TRBJ2-5,.,TRBV6-6,TRBD1,TGTGCCAGCAGTTACCGCCGACAGGGGGAAGAGACCCAGTACTTC,CASSYRRQGEETQYF
TRBJ1-5,.,TRBV20-1,TRBD1,TGCAGTGCTAGAGAGGACAGGGGGACCTATAGCAATCAGCCCCAGCATTTT,CSAREDRGTYSNQPQHF
TRBJ2-3,.,TRBV9,.,TGTGCCAGTACTCGTGGGAGCGGCACAGATACGCAGTATTTT,CASTRGSGTDTQYF
TRBJ2-5,once,TRBV30,TRBD1,TGTGCCTGGAGTGTACGGGGACAGTGGCAAGAGACCCAGTACTTC,CAWSVRGQWQETQYF
TRBJ2-7,.,TRBV15,.,TGTGCCACCAGCAGAGATGTGAGGGGCGAGCAGTACTTC,CATSRDVRGEQYF
TRBJ1-5,.,TRBV20-1,.,TGCAGTGCTAGAGATTACCAGGATCAGCCCCAGCATTTT,CSARDYQDQPQHF
TRBJ1-2,.,TRBV20-1,.,TGCAGTGCCGTAGAAGGGGAAGGCTACACCTTC,CSAVEGEGYTF
TRBJ2-5,.,TRBV2,TRBD2,TGTGCCAGCAGGGAGGGCCCTAGCGGGGGGGCCCAAGAGACCCAGTACTTC,CASREGPSGGAQETQYF
TRBJ2-5,.,TRBV7-6,TRBD1,TGTGCCAGCAGCGTGACAGGGAACGGAGAGACCCAGTACTTC,CASSVTGNGETQYF
TRBJ2-1,.,TRBV7-9,.,TGTGCCAGCAGCCTTACCGCGTCTTACAATGAGCAGTTCTTC,CASSLTASYNEQFF
TRBJ2-3,.,TRBV4-3,.,TGCGCCAGCAGCCAAATAAGCGGGTCTCCCACAGATACGCAGTATTTT,CASSQISGSPTDTQYF